These T cell receptor beta chains were read from a single sample in a study of cytomegalovirus exposure and HLA in healthy donors. Repertoires were generated with immunoSEQ multiplex PCR, while TCRdb's copy carries only in-frame clones and drops some. The sample lists under 130,000 clones; 80% were seen once. The sequencing sample was made of PBMCs. These receptors all stem from a man between 25 and 39 years old in good health and CMV-seropositive. CDR3s include the opening cysteine and the closing phenylalanine or tryptophan. D genes are given only for firm matches. For some rows the clone size is stated as once, few or many, or as a class when expanded; others skip it.

CDR3: CASSLAAAGVQTDGYTF; DNA: TGCGCCAGCAGCTTGGCCGCGGCAGGGGTGCAAACTGATGGCTACACCTTC; D: -; size: -; J: TRBJ1-2; V: TRBV5-1
CDR3: CAIRPDRGTHGYTF; DNA: TGTGCCATCAGACCCGACAGGGGAACTCATGGCTACACCTTC; D: TRBD1; size: -; J: TRBJ1-2; V: TRBV10-3
CDR3: CASSYGVGAQGGYTF; DNA: TGTGCCAGCAGTTACGGAGTGGGGGCCCAGGGTGGCTACACCTTC; D: -; size: -; J: TRBJ1-2; V: TRBV6-5
CDR3: CASSLGGLAAYNEQFF; DNA: TGTGCCAGCAGCTTAGGGGGACTAGCTGCCTACAATGAGCAGTTCTTC; D: TRBD2; size: -; J: TRBJ2-1; V: TRBV7-6
CDR3: CASSPGTGRLRAFF; DNA: TGCGCCAGCAGCCCGGGGACAGGGAGGTTGAGAGCTTTCTTT; D: TRBD1; size: -; J: TRBJ1-1; V: TRBV4-3
CDR3: CASSPRTSGDNEQFF; DNA: TGTGCCAGCAGCCCGCGGACTAGCGGGGACAATGAGCAGTTCTTC; D: TRBD2; size: -; J: TRBJ2-1; V: TRBV5-4
CDR3: CASSQDPQGSSGNTIYF; DNA: TGCGCCAGCAGCCAAGACCCCCAGGGTAGCTCTGGAAACACCATATATTTT; D: -; size: -; J: TRBJ1-3; V: TRBV4-3
CDR3: CASSRSQGEKLFF; DNA: TGTGCCAGCAGCCGATCACAGGGAGAAAAACTGTTTTTT; D: -; size: -; J: TRBJ1-4; V: TRBV14
CDR3: CASSLQEVGNYAYEQYF; DNA: TGCGCCAGCAGCCTCCAAGAGGTGGGTAATTACGCCTACGAGCAGTACTTC; D: -; size: -; J: TRBJ2-7; V: TRBV4-1
CDR3: CASSVDPSGTPANTIYF; DNA: TGTGCCAGCAGCGTAGACCCCAGCGGGACACCGGCAAACACCATATATTTT; D: -; size: -; J: TRBJ1-3; V: TRBV9
CDR3: CASSSSTQTGLGYTF; DNA: TGTGCCAGCAGCTCATCAACCCAGACAGGGTTGGGCTACACCTTC; D: TRBD1; size: -; J: TRBJ1-2; V: TRBV7-8
CDR3: CAWSVPRTVMNTEAFF; DNA: TGTGCCTGGAGTGTCCCCCGGACAGTTATGAACACTGAAGCTTTCTTT; D: -; size: -; J: TRBJ1-1; V: TRBV30
CDR3: CASSQQPARGYEQYF; DNA: TGCGCCAGCAGCCAACAACCCGCGCGTGGCTACGAGCAGTACTTC; D: -; size: -; J: TRBJ2-7; V: TRBV4-1
CDR3: CASSLGTGNSYNEQFF; DNA: TGTGCCAGCAGCTTAGGCACGGGAAACTCCTACAATGAGCAGTTCTTC; D: -; size: -; J: TRBJ2-1; V: TRBV7-2
CDR3: CAISGGPSRGEKLFF; DNA: TGTGCCATCAGTGGCGGACCATCAAGGGGTGAAAAACTGTTTTTT; D: -; size: -; J: TRBJ1-4; V: TRBV10-3
CDR3: CASSQEVLEEDGSNQPQHF; DNA: TGCGCCAGCAGCCAAGAAGTTCTAGAGGAGGACGGTAGCAATCAGCCCCAGCATTTT; D: -; size: few; J: TRBJ1-5; V: TRBV4-3
CDR3: CASSSGPNYGYTF; DNA: TGTGCCAGCTCCTCGGGTCCCAACTATGGCTACACCTTC; D: -; size: few; J: TRBJ1-2; V: TRBV11-2
CDR3: CASSDRTTYNEQFF; DNA: TGTGCCAGCAGTGATCGGACTACCTACAATGAGCAGTTCTTC; D: -; size: -; J: TRBJ2-1; V: TRBV2
CDR3: CASSLEGAGNTEAFF; DNA: TGTGCCAGCAGCTTGGAAGGTGCAGGGAACACTGAAGCTTTCTTT; D: -; size: -; J: TRBJ1-1; V: TRBV5-8
CDR3: CASRLLQNRAYEQYF; DNA: TGTGCAAGTCGCCTATTACAAAACAGGGCCTACGAGCAGTACTTC; D: -; size: -; J: TRBJ2-7; V: TRBV12-2
CDR3: CASSQRQGLAGGPDTQYF; DNA: TGCGCCAGCAGCCAAAGACAGGGACTAGCGGGGGGACCAGATACGCAGTATTTT; D: TRBD2; size: -; J: TRBJ2-3; V: TRBV4-1
CDR3: CASRPGGLASTDTQYF; DNA: TGTGCCAGTAGACCCGGGGGACTAGCTAGCACAGATACGCAGTATTTT; D: TRBD2; size: once; J: TRBJ2-3; V: TRBV19